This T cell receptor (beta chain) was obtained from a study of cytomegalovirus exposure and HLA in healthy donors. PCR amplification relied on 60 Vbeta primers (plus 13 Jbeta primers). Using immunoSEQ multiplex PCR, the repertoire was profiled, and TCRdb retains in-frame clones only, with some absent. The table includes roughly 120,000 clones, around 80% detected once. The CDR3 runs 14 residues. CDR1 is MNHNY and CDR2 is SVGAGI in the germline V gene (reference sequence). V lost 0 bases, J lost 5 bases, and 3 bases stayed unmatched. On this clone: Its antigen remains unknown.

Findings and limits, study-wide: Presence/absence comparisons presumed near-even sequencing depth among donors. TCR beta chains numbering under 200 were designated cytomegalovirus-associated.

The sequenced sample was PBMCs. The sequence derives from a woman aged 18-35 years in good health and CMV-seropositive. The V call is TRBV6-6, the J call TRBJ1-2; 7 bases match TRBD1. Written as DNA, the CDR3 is TGTGCCAGCAGTTACTCCGACAGGGAGTATGGCTACACCTTC. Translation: CASSYSDREYGYTF.